The 26 T cell receptor beta chains given below trace back to one sample, sequenced in a study of T cells after yellow fever vaccination. One entry per CDR3 protein results from TCRdb running MiXCR on the 5' RACE reads. The sample shows hundreds of thousands of distinct CDR3 sequences, about 6% of them seen only once. The sample here was PBMCs, taken 5 days after the yellow fever booster vaccination. These receptors all stem from a man aged 25-40 years who received the YFV17D yellow fever vaccine.

The gene calls are TRBV20-1 and TRBJ2-7, with 12 bases identical to TRBD2. The CDR3 is made up of 14 amino acids. The germline gives CDR1 DFQATT, CDR2 SNEGSKA (reference sequence). With 5 bases clipped from V and 2 bases from J, the junction kept 4 bases outside the gene matches. The CDR3 here is CSAPRLAGAYEQYF. In nucleotides, the CDR3 is TGCAGTGCTCCCAGACTAGCGGGAGCCTACGAGCAGTACTTC.

The CDR3 loop is CSATRTSVYEQYF. DNA for the CDR3: TGCAGTGCTACCAGGACTAGCGTCTACGAGCAGTACTTC. This sequence joins TRBV20-1 and TRBJ2-7; TRBD2 aligns across 9 bases. Germline lookup yields CDR1 DFQATT and CDR2 SNEGSKA (reference sequence). The junction had 4 bases not matched to a gene; V was cut back by 4 bases and J by 3 bases. This CDR3 is built from 13 residues.

The V and J genes are TRBV7-2 and TRBJ2-2; 8 bases are a match to TRBD2. This CDR3 spans 16 amino acids. Germline V lookup: CDR1 SGHTA, CDR2 FQGNSA. V lost 9 bases and J lost 5; bases outside the gene matches: 14. CDR3 in amino acids: CASGRGSGSGTGELFF. The CDR3, as DNA: TGTGCCAGTGGGAGGGGAAGCGGGAGTGGAACCGGGGAGCTGTTTTTT.

This clonotype was found many times. The chain combines TRBV30 with TRBJ2-2, with D possibly being TRBD1 or TRBD2 (5 bases each). The CDR3 contains 12 residues. Trimming pared 3 bases from V and 8 bases from J, leaving 10 bases between. Germline CDR1 reads GTSNPN; CDR2 reads SVGIG (reference sequence). For the CDR3, the DNA is TGTGCCTGGAGCCCGGGACCAGGGGAGCTGTTTTTT. Residues: CAWSPGPGELFF.

The gene calls are TRBV18 and TRBJ2-7; D gene uncertain. The germline V gene has CDR1 KGHSH and CDR2 LQKENI. V lost 2 bases to trimming and J lost 6 bases, with 17 bases between them. The CDR3 has 15 residues. CDR3 sequence reads: CASSPTELLTVEQYF. CDR3 DNA sequence: TGTGCCAGCTCACCAACAGAACTACTCACCGTCGAGCAGTACTTC.

This clonotype was seen ten or more times. The V gene is TRBV5-1, the J gene TRBJ2-7, with 10 bases matching TRBD1. With 5 bases clipped from V and 2 bases from J, the junction kept 7 bases outside the gene matches. This CDR3 contains 15 residues. Germline V lookup: CDR1 SGHRS, CDR2 YFSETQ. CDR3 amino acids: CASRDRDRGAYEQYF. The CDR3 region has the DNA TGCGCCAGCAGGGACCGGGACAGGGGAGCCTACGAGCAGTACTTC.

The chain recombines TRBV19 with TRBJ2-1; the match to TRBD2 covers 7 bases. V lost 4 bases, J lost 7 bases, and 16 bases stayed unmatched. The CDR3 is 17 amino acids. CDR1 and CDR2 (germline): LNHDA, SQIVND (reference sequence). This CDR3 reads CASSTLGGEPYRNEQFF. CDR3 bases: TGTGCCAGTAGTACTCTGGGGGGGGAGCCCTACCGGAATGAGCAGTTCTTC.

The V and J genes are TRBV7-2 and TRBJ2-7, with TRBD1 matching over 7 bases. V lost 5 bases, J lost 3 bases, and 10 bases stayed unmatched. CDR3 size: 15 residues. Looked up from germline, CDR1 is SGHTA and CDR2 is FQGNSA. CDR3 nucleotides: TGTGCCAGCAGCACCAACCCGGGACAGAACTACGAGCAGTACTTC. It is translated as CASSTNPGQNYEQYF.

This rearrangement joins TRBV19 to TRBJ1-1, with a weak D call TRBD1 (5 bases). The V end was cut by 7 bases, the J end by 9 bases, with 18 bases between. The CDR3 has 13 amino acids. Germline V gene sequence: CDR1 LNHDA, CDR2 SQIVND (reference sequence). The CDR3 DNA sequence: TGTGCCAGTACCTCCAGGGATCGGACGAAAGCTTTCTTT. It codes for CASTSRDRTKAFF.

This clonotype occurred many times. V usage is TRBV5-1 and J usage is TRBJ2-3; 8 bases agree with TRBD1. CDR1 is SGHRS, CDR2 YFSETQ, per germline. This CDR3 is 13 amino acids long. Trimming removed 4 bases from V and 6 bases from J; junction bases left unmatched: 4. CDR3 DNA sequence: TGCGCCAGCAGCAAAGACAGGGGTGATACGCAGTATTTT. It translates to CASSKDRGDTQYF. Looking up the rest from reference TRBV5-1 and TRBJ2-3 gives the full variable domain: KAGVTQTPRYLIKTRGQQVTLSCSPISGHRSVSWYQQTPGQGLQFLFEYFSETQRNKGNFPGRFSGRQFSNSRSEMNVSTLELGDSALYLCASSKDRGDTQYFGPGTRLTVL.

This clonotype was observed a few times. The chain joins TRBV21-1 to TRBJ2-7. TRBV21-1 is shown as a pseudogene. This CDR3 has 15 residues. Written as DNA, the CDR3 is TGTGCCAGCAGCAAAAGCCAGACGGAGATCTACGAGCAGTACTTC. This codes for CASSKSQTEIYEQYF.

This clonotype occurred a few times. V and J are TRBV5-1 and TRBJ2-7; the match to TRBD2 covers 8 bases. Germline lookup yields CDR1 SGHRS and CDR2 YFSETQ. V shed 6 bases, J shed 5 bases, and the junction held 7 bases outside the gene matches. The CDR3 length is 13 residues. The CDR3: CASTFGGRNEQYF. The CDR3 nucleotides are TGCGCCAGCACTTTTGGCGGGAGGAACGAGCAGTACTTC.

This clonotype was observed a handful of times. The J gene is TRBJ2-2, the V gene TRBV13; tentative D call: TRBD1 (6 bases). This CDR3 has 15 residues. Trimming shortened V by 4 bases and J by 5 bases, and 14 bases separated the two germline ends. The V gene's germline CDR1 is PRHDT and CDR2 FYEKMQ (reference sequence). DNA of the CDR3: TGTGCCAGCAGCTCCGGGACATCTCGAACCGGGGAGCTGTTTTTT. Its translation: CASSSGTSRTGELFF.

The rearrangement uses TRBV6-2 or TRBV6-3 and TRBJ1-3; 7 nucleotides line up with TRBD1. V was pared by 10 bases and J by 5 bases, with 8 bases of the junction left unmatched. The CDR3 sequence is 13 residues long. Germline values: CDR1 MNHEY, CDR2 SVGEGT. CDR3 nucleotide sequence: TGTGCCATCCGAATACAGGGGCGAAACACCATATATTTT. Translation gives CAIRIQGRNTIYF.

This clonotype was seen a handful of times. The chain recombines TRBV5-4 with TRBJ2-1; D ambiguous. The CDR3 extends over 15 amino acids. V lost 0 bases and J 4 bases, leaving 11 bases between the germline ends. Germline V gene data show CDR1 as SGHNT and CDR2 as YYREEE (reference sequence). The CDR3 loop reads CASSLGDPQYNEQFF. The CDR3, as DNA: TGTGCCAGCAGCTTGGGAGACCCCCAATACAATGAGCAGTTCTTC. The full variable domain, its missing parts supplied by reference TRBV5-4 and TRBJ2-1, is ETGVTQSPTHLIKTRGQQVTLRCSSQSGHNTVSWYQQALGQGPQFIFQYYREEENGRGNFPPRFSGLQFPNYSSELNVNALELDDSALYLCASSLGDPQYNEQFFGPGTRLTVL.

This clonotype was detected many times. V is TRBV7-8 and J is TRBJ2-3; no clear D gene. The CDR3 is 18 amino acids. The V and J ends lost 1 base and 6 bases respectively, with 23 bases between them. The germline V gene encodes CDR1 SGHVS and CDR2 FQNEAQ. CDR3 sequence reads: CASSLVLGSVAVTDTQYF. The CDR3 DNA is TGTGCCAGCAGCTTAGTTCTAGGGTCCGTGGCAGTCACGGATACGCAGTATTTT.

This sequence joins TRBV6-1 and TRBJ2-5; unclear D gene. This CDR3 comprises 13 residues. Germline-derived CDR1 and CDR2 are MNHNS and SASEGT. Trimming took 6 bases from V and 2 from J, leaving 10 bases between them. CDR3 region: CASRPGAQETQYF. CDR3 DNA: TGTGCCAGCAGGCCGGGCGCACAAGAGACCCAGTACTTC.

This clonotype has a count of ten or more. The gene calls are TRBV5-1 and TRBJ2-3; D gene ambiguous. CDR1 is SGHRS and CDR2 is YFSETQ in the germline V gene. CDR3 length: 14 amino acids. V lost 0 bases and J 6 bases, leaving 11 bases between the germline ends. DNA of the CDR3: TGCGCCAGCAGCTTGGTAGCCGGAGCGGATACGCAGTATTTT. Its protein is CASSLVAGADTQYF.

J is TRBJ2-3 and V is TRBV20-1; 8 bases are shared with TRBD2. Germline-derived CDR1 and CDR2 are DFQATT and SNEGSKA (reference sequence). With 2 bases clipped from V and 2 bases from J, the junction kept 6 bases outside the gene matches. The CDR3 runs 15 residues. For the CDR3, the DNA is TGCAGTGCTAGACCGCCTAGCGGGCACACAGATACGCAGTATTTT. Its translation is CSARPPSGHTDTQYF.

This clonotype appeared a few times. The gene calls are TRBV20-1 and TRBJ1-6; tentative D call: TRBD1 (6 bases). The CDR3 length is 15 residues. V was cut by 6 bases and J by 5 bases, with 17 bases left in between. CDR1 and CDR2 from the germline V gene are DFQATT and SNEGSKA (reference sequence). Here the CDR3 reads CSATLTGTNNSPLHF. In nucleotides, the CDR3 is TGCAGTGCGACTCTCACCGGGACAAATAATTCACCCCTCCACTTT.

This clonotype showed up just a few times. The gene calls are TRBV7-9 and TRBJ2-5; 7 bases align to TRBD1. Trimming cost V 5 bases and J 4 bases; bases outside gene matches: 10. Germline CDR1 and CDR2: SEHNR and FQNEAQ (reference sequence). CDR3 length equals 15 residues. CDR3 nucleotides: TGTGCCAGCAGCATAACGACAGGGAAGGGAGAGACCCAGTACTTC. Protein product: CASSITTGKGETQYF.

This clonotype was counted only a few times. At one boundary the junction diverges from the germline segment, which might be a read error. The V call is TRBV24-1, the J call TRBJ2-3; 9 bases line up with TRBD2. Germline V gives CDR1 KGHDR, CDR2 SFDVKD. CDR3 length equals 16 residues. CDR3: CATSGGSGSMADTQYF. The CDR3 bases are TGTGCCACGAGTGGGGGTAGCGGGAGTATGGCAGATACGCAGTATTTT.

This clonotype showed up just a few times. This chain connects TRBV12-3 or TRBV12-4 to TRBJ1-5; no clear D gene. Trimming pared 5 bases from V and 4 bases from J, leaving 12 bases between. The CDR3 totals 14 residues. The CDR3 DNA sequence: TGTGCCAGCAGTCCTGGACCGAATAATCAGCCCCAGCATTTT. Protein: CASSPGPNNQPQHF.

This clonotype was counted ten times or more. The chain carries TRBV19 and TRBJ2-7; D perhaps matches TRBD2 (5 bases). The V end lost 1 base, the J end lost 3 bases, and 7 bases lay between the germline ends. The CDR3 totals 13 residues. CDR1 and CDR2 (germline): LNHDA, SQIVND (reference sequence). The CDR3 loop is CASSIASGYEQYF. CDR3 sequence (DNA): TGTGCCAGTAGTATAGCCAGCGGCTACGAGCAGTACTTC.

This clonotype was picked up many times. Germline and junction disagree at one end, which may indicate a read error. J is TRBJ2-1 and V is TRBV20-1; TRBD2 is a possible D gene (6 bases). Germline CDR1 and CDR2: DFQATT and SNEGSKA (reference sequence). The CDR3 is 11 residues long. The CDR3 DNA follows: TGCAGTGCCCCCATTCTAGCGACCCCGATCTTC. Its translation is CSAPILATPIF.

This clonotype has a count of ten or more. The rearrangement links TRBV29-1 to TRBJ1-5; 7 nucleotides align to TRBD1. The germline gives CDR1 SQVTM, CDR2 ANQGSEA. CDR3 length: 13 residues. V shed 6 bases and J 2 bases; nucleotides not matched to a gene: 4. The CDR3 reads CSVSGQGNQPQHF. The CDR3 region has the DNA TGCAGCGTCTCAGGACAGGGCAATCAGCCCCAGCATTTT.